This T cell receptor (beta chain) was sequenced for a study of blood T cell repertoires in COVID-19. This CDR3 comprises 15 residues. CDR1 is MNHEY, CDR2 SVGEGT, per germline. J gave up 5 bases and V 5 bases, and 9 bases lay outside the gene matches. The sample holds one count of this clone. The protocol was immunoSEQ multiplex PCR, while the TCRdb copy is restricted to in-frame clones and leaves out a portion. The table shows roughly 100,000 clones, with roughly four fifths occurring only once. The sequenced sample consisted of peripheral blood. The chain has TRBV6-2 or TRBV6-3 and TRBJ2-1, with 7 positions matching TRBD2. This receptor was obtained from a woman aged 70-85 years with acute or convalescent COVID-19. CDR3 protein: CASSPSGLPNNEQFF. The CDR3 bases are TGTGCCAGCAGTCCATCGGGACTACCAAACAATGAGCAGTTCTTC.